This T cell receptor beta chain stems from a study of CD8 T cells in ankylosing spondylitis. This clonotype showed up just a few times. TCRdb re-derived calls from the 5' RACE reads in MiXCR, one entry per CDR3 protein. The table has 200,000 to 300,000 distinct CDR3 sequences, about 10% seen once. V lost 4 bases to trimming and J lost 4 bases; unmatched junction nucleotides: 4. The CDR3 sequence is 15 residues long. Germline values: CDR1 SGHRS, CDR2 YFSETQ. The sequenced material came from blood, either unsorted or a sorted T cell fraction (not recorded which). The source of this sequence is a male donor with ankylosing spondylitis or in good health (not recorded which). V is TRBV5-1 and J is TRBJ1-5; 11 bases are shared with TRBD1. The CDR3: CASSAGTGGNQPQHF. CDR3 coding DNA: TGCGCCAGCAGCGCCGGGACAGGGGGGAATCAGCCCCAGCATTTT.